These 12 T cell receptor beta chains share one sample of origin, sequenced in a study of memory CD4+ T cells and cytomegalovirus serostatus. The sort gate was single viable CD3+CD4+CD8-CD45RO+ cells for memory CD4+ T cells. Clones were sequenced by immunoSEQ multiplex PCR, and TCRdb holds only the in-frame ones, with some missing. Altogether approximately 53,000 clones are present, just under 80% being singletons, with the ten largest covering 0.67%. Sequencing was performed on memory CD4+ T cells from blood. All receptors derive from an adult in good health and CMV-seronegative.

This sequence joins TRBV2 and TRBJ2-5; perhaps D is TRBD1 or TRBD2 (5 bases each). V gave up 7 bases and J gave up 3 bases, with 12 bases separating them. Germline values: CDR1 SNHLY, CDR2 FYNNEI. This CDR3 comprises 13 residues. The CDR3 reads CASNRDLKETQYF. The CDR3 nucleotides read TGTGCCAGCAATAGGGACCTTAAAGAGACCCAGTACTTC.

The chain couples TRBV5-4 to TRBJ1-3; possibly TRBD1 for D (5 bases). The germline gives CDR1 SGHNT, CDR2 YYREEE (reference sequence). The CDR3 contains 15 residues. Trimming took 4 bases from V and 0 from J, leaving 11 bases between them. The CDR3 coding sequence is TGTGCCAGCAGCACGGGACCGAACTCTGGAAACACCATATATTTT. It encodes CASSTGPNSGNTIYF.

This clone has a handful of counts. This chain uses TRBV5-6 with TRBJ2-3; D unresolved. V lost 1 base to trimming and J lost 3 bases, with 6 bases between them. CDR1 is SGHDT and CDR2 is YYEEEE in the germline V gene. This CDR3 contains 13 residues. This chain's CDR3 is CASSLLDTDTQYF. DNA for the CDR3: TGTGCCAGCAGCTTGTTGGATACAGATACGCAGTATTTT.

The rearrangement joins TRBV7-2 to TRBJ2-7, with D possibly TRBD1 on 5 matching bases. Looked up from germline, CDR1 is SGHTA and CDR2 is FQGNSA. V gave up 0 bases and J gave up 0 bases, with 12 bases separating them. The CDR3 runs to 16 residues. The CDR3 sequence: CASSLASSGISYEQYF. The CDR3 DNA is TGTGCCAGCAGCTTAGCTTCGTCAGGGATCTCCTACGAGCAGTACTTC.

The rearrangement uses TRBV6-1 and TRBJ2-2; 10 nucleotides agree with TRBD1. CDR1 MNHNS and CDR2 SASEGT come from the germline V gene. This CDR3 has 16 amino acids. Trimming cost V 2 bases and J 2 bases; bases outside gene matches: 2. CDR3 amino acids: CASSERTGGNTGELFF. CDR3 in DNA: TGTGCCAGCAGTGAAAGGACAGGGGGAAACACCGGGGAGCTGTTTTTT.

This clone turned up a few times. V is TRBV7-9 and J is TRBJ1-1, with a possible D match to TRBD1 (6 bases). CDR3 length: 12 residues. Germline V gene sequence: CDR1 SEHNR, CDR2 FQNEAQ (reference sequence). V was shortened by 8 bases and J by 1 base, with 8 bases between the two germline ends. The CDR3 bases are TGTGCCAGCGGGGGCAGGAACACTGAAGCTTTCTTT. Its translation: CASGGRNTEAFF.

This clone was counted a single time. This chain uses TRBV5-4 with TRBJ1-5; D is perhaps TRBD1 (6 bases). V was trimmed by 4 bases and J by 7 bases, leaving 15 bases between them. Per the germline V gene, CDR1 is SGHNT and CDR2 is YYREEE (reference sequence). The CDR3 loop spans 14 amino acids. DNA for the CDR3: TGTGCCAGCAGCCAGGAACAGGGCTGGCAGCCCCAGCATTTT. Its protein product is CASSQEQGWQPQHF.

The chain recombines TRBV28 with TRBJ2-2, with 11 bases that match TRBD2. CDR3 size: 16 residues. Germline V gene sequence: CDR1 MDHEN, CDR2 SYDVKM. With V trimmed by 6 bases and J by 5 bases, 8 bases remained unmatched. CDR3 sequence: CASRDHSGRETGELFF. In DNA form, the CDR3 reads TGTGCCAGCAGAGACCATAGCGGGAGGGAGACCGGGGAGCTGTTTTTT.

This clone has a single count. The rearrangement joins TRBV18 to TRBJ1-1; TRBD1 aligns across 8 bases. Per the germline V gene, CDR1 is KGHSH and CDR2 is LQKENI. There are 16 residues in the CDR3. The V segment lost 6 bases and the J segment 2 bases; nucleotides outside the gene matches: 11. DNA of the CDR3: TGTGCCAGCTCGCTCAGGGGGCGAAGATTTAACACTGAAGCTTTCTTT. As protein: CASSLRGRRFNTEAFF.

The rearrangement links TRBV23-1 to TRBJ2-5; D is ambiguous. TRBV23-1 is noted as an ORF with a role that remains uncertain. The CDR3 is 14 amino acids. Trimming left V 3 bases short and J 0 bases short, with 8 bases between. The CDR3 region has the DNA TGCGCCAGCAGTCATCAACCGTACCAAGAGACCCAGTACTTC. This translates into CASSHQPYQETQYF.

V gene TRBV2 combines with J gene TRBJ2-7; D not resolved. From germline, CDR1 is SNHLY and CDR2 FYNNEI. Trimming pared 8 bases from V and 7 bases from J, leaving 18 bases between. This CDR3 comprises 13 residues. The CDR3 spells CASLVPPSGEQYF. Here the CDR3 DNA reads TGTGCCAGCCTGGTGCCCCCCTCCGGGGAGCAGTACTTC. The complete variable domain, with remaining parts taken from reference TRBV2 and TRBJ2-7, reads EPEVTQTPSHQVTQMGQEVILRCVPISNHLYFYWYRQILGQKVEFLVSFYNNEISEKSEIFDDQFSVERPDGSNFTLKIRSTKLEDSAMYFCASLVPPSGEQYFGPGTRLTVT.

This chain connects TRBV6-1 to TRBJ2-5, with D perhaps TRBD2 (5 bases). This CDR3 spans 17 amino acids. Trimming removed 1 base at V and 1 base at J, with 16 bases between. Germline assignment: CDR1 MNHNS and CDR2 SASEGT. The CDR3 sequence: CASSEDWVGIPQETQYF. CDR3 bases: TGTGCCAGCAGTGAAGATTGGGTCGGGATACCCCAAGAGACCCAGTACTTC.